Below are 15 T cell receptor beta chains sequenced from a single sample in a study of post-analysis software for immune sequencing data (dated by TCRdb to the mid-2010s). No cognate antigen is known for these TCRs. Results the study describes overall, beyond this receptor: Patients showed significantly higher frequencies than controls for five TRBV segments, among them TRBV5-6, TRBV5-1 and TRBV20-1.

Receptor amplification or capture employed PCR. The sequencer was an Illumina HiSeq 2500. To reduce PCR and sequencing biases, unique molecular identifiers were built into the TCR beta cDNA libraries. The raw public data were reprocessed by TCRdb itself: fastp quality trimming at Q25, MiXCR clonotype calling, in-frame beta chains only. Identical CDR3 protein sequences are pooled into one entry, listed with their most common genes and DNA. In this sample the table shows about 540,000 distinct CDR3 sequences, around 31% of which occur a single time. Under 7% of the sample is held by the ten biggest clonotypes. Sample: blood. The receptors come from a girl aged 2-17 years with multiple sclerosis.

This chain joins TRBV29-1 and TRBJ1-2; the D is unclear. Trimming pared 3 bases from V and 10 bases from J, leaving 9 bases between. Germline V gives CDR1 SQVTM, CDR2 ANQGSEA. The CDR3 has 10 amino acids. This CDR3 reads CSVEEGVYTF. CDR3 in DNA: TGCAGCGTTGAGGAGGGAGTCTACACCTTC.

The chain has TRBV20-1 and TRBJ2-1, with 10 bases that match TRBD2. Unmatched junction bases numbered 5, after V lost 3 bases and J lost 0 bases. The CDR3 has 16 amino acids. Germline loops: CDR1 DFQATT, CDR2 SNEGSKA (reference sequence). The CDR3 DNA is TGCAGTGCTAGCGGACTAGCGGATACCTCCTACAATGAGCAGTTCTTC. Translated: CSASGLADTSYNEQFF.

The chain has TRBV19 and TRBJ2-5; D possibly corresponds to TRBD2 (5 bases). The J call could be wrong; TRBJ2-7 is a better fit for the DNA end. The germline V gene has CDR1 LNHDA and CDR2 SQIVND (reference sequence). CDR3 size: 15 residues. This chain's CDR3 is CASSIDVPSSGEQYF. The CDR3 DNA reads as TGTGCCAGTAGTATAGACGTTCCTAGCTCAGGCGAGCAGTACTTC.

There are a few counts of this clonotype. The V and J genes are TRBV28 and TRBJ2-7, with a possible D match to TRBD1 (6 bases). Trimming left V 6 bases short and J 1 base short, with 16 bases between. Germline loops: CDR1 MDHEN, CDR2 SYDVKM. The CDR3 runs 15 residues. DNA for the CDR3: TGTGCCAGCAGGATACCGGGACAAATATCCTACGAGCAGTACTTC. Translated, it gives CASRIPGQISYEQYF.

This chain connects TRBV7-2 to TRBJ1-5; D may be TRBD1 (6 bases). The germline V gene has CDR1 SGHTA and CDR2 FQGNSA. Trimming shortened V by 5 bases and J by 4 bases, and 12 bases separated the two germline ends. The CDR3 contains 14 residues. The CDR3 loop is CASSLTGQNQPQHF. CDR3 DNA sequence: TGTGCCAGCAGCCTAACAGGACAGAATCAGCCCCAGCATTTT.

This chain links TRBV7-3 with TRBJ2-1; D remains ambiguous. The V end lost 1 base, the J end lost 6 bases, and 7 bases lay between the germline ends. This CDR3 region has 13 residues. Looked up from germline, CDR1 is SGHTA and CDR2 is FQGTGA. CDR3 sequence: CASSLNHFNEQFF. CDR3 nucleotide sequence: TGTGCCAGCAGCTTAAACCACTTCAATGAGCAGTTCTTC.

In this sample, this clonotype turned up many times. This chain joins TRBV18 and TRBJ2-7, with D possibly being TRBD1 or TRBD2 (6 bases each). Germline-derived CDR1 and CDR2 are KGHSH and LQKENI. CDR3 length: 13 amino acids. Trimming took off 3 bases at V and 4 bases at J, with 10 bases between the two ends. The chain's CDR3 is CASSPKGGYEQYF. CDR3 coding DNA: TGTGCCAGCTCACCTAAGGGGGGTTACGAGCAGTACTTC.

CDR3 protein: CASSDKRGLYEQYF. As DNA, the CDR3 is TGTGCCAGCAGTGACAAGCGGGGTCTCTATGAGCAGTACTTC. The V gene is TRBV2, the J gene TRBJ2-1, with TRBD2 identical over 7 bases. Near its end, the DNA agrees better with TRBJ2-7, so the J call may be wrong. Germline-derived CDR1 and CDR2 are SNHLY and FYNNEI. The length of the CDR3 is 14 residues.

This clonotype has a single count. The chain has TRBV18 and TRBJ1-1, with D unclear. Trimming pared 3 bases from V and 6 bases from J, leaving 17 bases between. The V gene's germline CDR1 is KGHSH and CDR2 LQKENI. The CDR3 is made up of 15 amino acids. CDR3 coding DNA: TGTGCCAGCTCACCGAACGACCCGACTAACGCTGAAGCTTTCTTT. Translated: CASSPNDPTNAEAFF. The full variable domain, its missing parts supplied by reference TRBV18 and TRBJ1-1, is NAGVMQNPRHLVRRRGQEARLRCSPMKGHSHVYWYRQLPEEGLKFMVYLQKENIIDESGMPKERFSAEFPKEGPSILRIQQVVRGDSAAYFCASSPNDPTNAEAFFGQGTRLTVV.

V and J are TRBV7-2 and TRBJ2-1, with D tentatively TRBD1 (6 bases). This CDR3 is 14 amino acids long. CDR1 and CDR2 from the germline V gene are SGHTA and FQGNSA. Trimming left V 3 bases short and J 12 bases short, with 18 bases between. DNA of the CDR3: TGTGCCAGCAGCTTCTCTAGTGGTGTAGGGGGGCAGTTCTTC. It encodes CASSFSSGVGGQFF.

The rearrangement links TRBV20-1 to TRBJ2-5; TRBD1 agrees at 11 bases. Germline V CDR1 and CDR2: DFQATT, SNEGSKA (reference sequence). The J segment lost 5 bases and the V segment lost 5 bases, leaving 7 bases of the junction unmatched. The CDR3 has 14 amino acids. The CDR3 nucleotides read TGCAGTGCTTACCAAAGGACAGGGGGCGAGACCCAGTACTTC. Translation: CSAYQRTGGETQYF.

This chain uses TRBV20-1 with TRBJ1-3, with D unresolved. From germline, CDR1 is DFQATT and CDR2 SNEGSKA (reference sequence). The CDR3 is 13 amino acids. V was shortened by 6 bases and J by 4 bases, with 13 bases between the two germline ends. CDR3 in amino acids: CSAPIRGGNTIYF. CDR3 bases: TGCAGTGCCCCTATCCGGGGAGGAAACACCATATATTTT.

This sequence joins TRBV6-6 and TRBJ1-5, with D unresolved. The V and J ends lost 2 bases and 2 bases respectively, with 16 bases between them. Germline CDR1 and CDR2: MNHNY and SVGAGI (reference sequence). This CDR3 region has 17 residues. The CDR3 DNA reads TGTGCCAGCAGTTACGGAAAGATAGCGCTCGGCAATCAGCCCCAGCATTTT. It yields the protein CASSYGKIALGNQPQHF.

The rearrangement uses TRBV6-4 and TRBJ1-2, with 7 positions matching TRBD1. The trim removed 2 bases at V and 7 bases at J, leaving 7 bases unmatched. The length of the CDR3 is 14 residues. Germline values: CDR1 MRHNA, CDR2 SNTAGT. DNA for the CDR3: TGTGCCAGCAGTGACCAGACAGGGACTGGTGGCTACACCTTC. This gives the protein CASSDQTGTGGYTF.

This clonotype was seen ten or more times. The V and J genes are TRBV7-2 and TRBJ2-7; no clear D gene. From germline, CDR1 is SGHTA and CDR2 FQGNSA. The V and J ends lost 0 bases and 2 bases respectively, with 8 bases between them. There are 14 residues in the CDR3. CDR3 loop: CASSLAELPYEQYF. CDR3 DNA: TGTGCCAGCAGCTTAGCGGAACTACCCTACGAGCAGTACTTC.